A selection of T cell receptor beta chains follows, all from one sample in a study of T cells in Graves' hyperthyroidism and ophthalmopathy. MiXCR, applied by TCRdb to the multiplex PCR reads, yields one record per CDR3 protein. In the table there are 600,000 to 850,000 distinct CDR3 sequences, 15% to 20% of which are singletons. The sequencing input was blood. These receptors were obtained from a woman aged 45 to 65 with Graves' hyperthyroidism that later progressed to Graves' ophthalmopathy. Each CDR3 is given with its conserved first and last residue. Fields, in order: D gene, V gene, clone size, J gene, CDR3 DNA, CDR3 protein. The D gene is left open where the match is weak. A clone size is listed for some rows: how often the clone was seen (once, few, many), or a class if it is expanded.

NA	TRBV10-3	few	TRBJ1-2	TGTGCCATCAGTGAAGTCAGATTTACGGGAGGCTACACCTTC	CAISEVRFTGGYTF
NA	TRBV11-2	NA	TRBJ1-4	TGTGCCAGCAGCTCACAGGGTCAAAATGAAAAACTGTTTTTT	CASSSQGQNEKLFF
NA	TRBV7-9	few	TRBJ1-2	TGTGCCAGCAGCCCAACGACCGCTTCCCCCTATGGCTACACCTTC	CASSPTTASPYGYTF
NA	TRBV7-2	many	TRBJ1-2	TGTGCCAGCAGCCTCAGCGGAGTGGGCTATGGCTACACCTTC	CASSLSGVGYGYTF
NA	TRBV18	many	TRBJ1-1	TGTGCCAGCTCACCACGACAGGCGGCCTTGACCAAGGTGTCAGCTTTCTTT	CASSPRQAALTKVSAFF
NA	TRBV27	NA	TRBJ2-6	TGTGCCAGCAGTTCTCAGGTTGGCGGGGCTTCTGGGGCCAACGTCCTGACTTTC	CASSSQVGGASGANVLTF
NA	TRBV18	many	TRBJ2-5	TGTGCCAGCTCACCCGGGCCCTTTCGGGAGACCCAGTACTTC	CASSPGPFRETQYF
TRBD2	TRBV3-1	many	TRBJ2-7	TGTGCCAGCAGCCAAGAGGCTAGCGGGGCCCACGAGCAGTACTTC	CASSQEASGAHEQYF
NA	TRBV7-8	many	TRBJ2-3	TGTGCCAGCAGCTTAGGCCGCGAGTCAGATACGCAGTATTTT	CASSLGRESDTQYF
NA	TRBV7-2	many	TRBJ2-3	TGTGCCAGCAGCGAGAGTAGTACGCAGTATTTT	CASSESSTQYF
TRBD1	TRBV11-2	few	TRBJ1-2	TGTGCCAGCCGACCGTACAGGGGGACATCGGGGAACTATGGCTACACCTTC	CASRPYRGTSGNYGYTF
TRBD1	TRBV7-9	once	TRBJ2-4	TGTGCCAGCAACAGACAGGGGGCAGGAAACATTCAGTACTTC	CASNRQGAGNIQYF